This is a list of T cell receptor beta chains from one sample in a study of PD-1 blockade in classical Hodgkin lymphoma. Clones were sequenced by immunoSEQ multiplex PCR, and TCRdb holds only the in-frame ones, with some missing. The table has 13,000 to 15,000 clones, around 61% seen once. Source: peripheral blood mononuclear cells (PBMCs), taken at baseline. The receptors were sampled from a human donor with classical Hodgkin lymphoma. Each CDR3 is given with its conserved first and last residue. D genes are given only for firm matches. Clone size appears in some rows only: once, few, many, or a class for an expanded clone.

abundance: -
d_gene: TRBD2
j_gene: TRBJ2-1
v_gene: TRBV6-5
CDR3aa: CASSYAGGPYNEQFF
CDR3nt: TGTGCCAGCAGTTACGCGGGAGGCCCTTACAATGAGCAGTTCTTC

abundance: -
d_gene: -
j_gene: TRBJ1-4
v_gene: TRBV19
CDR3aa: CASSSSGTTNEKLFF
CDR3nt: TGTGCCAGTAGTTCATCAGGGACAACTAATGAAAAACTGTTTTTT

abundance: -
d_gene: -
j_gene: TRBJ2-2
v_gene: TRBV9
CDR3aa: CASSVVGGVRELFF
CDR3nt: TGTGCCAGCAGCGTAGTAGGAGGGGTCCGGGAGCTGTTTTTT

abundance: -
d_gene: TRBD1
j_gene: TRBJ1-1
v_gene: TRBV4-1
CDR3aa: CASSQGQGGTEAFF
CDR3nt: TGCGCCAGCAGCCAAGGGCAGGGGGGCACTGAAGCTTTCTTT

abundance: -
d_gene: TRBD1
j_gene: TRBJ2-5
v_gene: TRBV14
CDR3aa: CASSPWGQGAETQYF
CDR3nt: TGTGCCAGCAGCCCCTGGGGACAGGGTGCAGAGACCCAGTACTTC

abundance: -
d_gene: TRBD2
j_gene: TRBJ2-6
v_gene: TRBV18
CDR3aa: CASSPPGGAGANVLTF
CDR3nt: TGTGCCAGCTCACCACCGGGAGGGGCTGGGGCCAACGTCCTGACTTTC

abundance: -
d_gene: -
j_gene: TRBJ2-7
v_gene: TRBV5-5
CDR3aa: CASSLGYEQYF
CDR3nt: TGTGCCAGCAGCTTGGGGTACGAGCAGTACTTC

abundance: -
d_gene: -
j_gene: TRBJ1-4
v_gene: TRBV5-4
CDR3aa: CASSLASGGGREKLFF
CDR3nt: TGTGCCAGCAGCTTGGCTTCTGGAGGGGGGAGAGAAAAACTGTTTTTT

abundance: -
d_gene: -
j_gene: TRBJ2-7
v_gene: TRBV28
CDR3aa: CASSLLSYEQYF
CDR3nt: TGTGCCAGCAGTTTGTTAAGCTACGAGCAGTACTTC

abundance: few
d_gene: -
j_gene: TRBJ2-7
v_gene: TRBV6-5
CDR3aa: CASSYSGPFYEQYF
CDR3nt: TGTGCCAGCAGTTACTCGGGACCGTTCTACGAGCAGTACTTC

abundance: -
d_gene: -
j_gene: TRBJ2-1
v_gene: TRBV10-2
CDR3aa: CASSPASNEQFF
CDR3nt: TGCGCCAGCTCCCCCGCCAGCAATGAGCAGTTCTTC

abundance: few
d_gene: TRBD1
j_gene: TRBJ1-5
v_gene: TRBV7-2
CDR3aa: CASSPLGQGYQPQHF
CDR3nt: TGTGCCAGCAGCCCCCTGGGACAGGGTTATCAGCCCCAGCATTTT

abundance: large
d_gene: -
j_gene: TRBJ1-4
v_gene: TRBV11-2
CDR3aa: CASSPGSELFF
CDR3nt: TGTGCCAGCAGCCCTGGGTCGGAACTGTTTTTT

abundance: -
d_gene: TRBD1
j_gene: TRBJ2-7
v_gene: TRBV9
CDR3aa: CASSVGQGMYEQYF
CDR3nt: TGTGCCAGCAGCGTAGGACAGGGGATGTACGAGCAGTACTTC

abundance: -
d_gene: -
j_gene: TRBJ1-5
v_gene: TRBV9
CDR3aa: CASSARDNNQPQHF
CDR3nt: TGTGCCAGCAGCGCCCGGGACAACAATCAGCCCCAGCATTTT

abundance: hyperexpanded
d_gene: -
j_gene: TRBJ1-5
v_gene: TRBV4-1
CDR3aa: CASSHAFNSNQPQHF
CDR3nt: TGCGCCAGCAGCCACGCCTTCAATAGCAATCAGCCCCAGCATTTT

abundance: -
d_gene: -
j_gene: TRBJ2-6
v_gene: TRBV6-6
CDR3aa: CASSRDSSGANVLTF
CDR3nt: TGTGCCAGCAGTCGCGACAGCTCTGGGGCCAACGTCCTGACTTTC

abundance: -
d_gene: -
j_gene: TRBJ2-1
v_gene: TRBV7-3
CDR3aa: CASSLRGNEQFF
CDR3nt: TGTGCCAGCAGCTTAAGGGGCAATGAGCAGTTCTTC

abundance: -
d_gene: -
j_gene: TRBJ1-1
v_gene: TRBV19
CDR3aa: CASLTTGESTEAFF
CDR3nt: TGTGCCAGTCTCACGACCGGGGAGAGCACTGAAGCTTTCTTT

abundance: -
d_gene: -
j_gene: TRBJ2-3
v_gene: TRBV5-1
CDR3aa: CASSLMGETDTQYF
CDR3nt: TGCGCCAGCAGCTTGATGGGGGAGACAGATACGCAGTATTTT

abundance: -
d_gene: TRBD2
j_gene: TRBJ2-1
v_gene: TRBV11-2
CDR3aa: CASSLGSSGVGNEQFF
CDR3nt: TGTGCCAGCAGCTTAGGGTCTAGCGGAGTGGGCAATGAGCAGTTCTTC

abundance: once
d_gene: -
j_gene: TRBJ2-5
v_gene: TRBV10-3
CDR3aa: CAISPDQETQYF
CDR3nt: TGTGCCATCAGCCCAGACCAAGAGACCCAGTACTTC

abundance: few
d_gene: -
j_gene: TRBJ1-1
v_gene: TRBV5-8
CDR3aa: CASRPGQISEAFF
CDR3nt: TGTGCCAGCAGACCCGGACAGATCTCTGAAGCTTTCTTT

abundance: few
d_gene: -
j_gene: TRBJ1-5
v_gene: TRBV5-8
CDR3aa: CASSPGGGNQPQHF
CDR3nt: TGTGCCAGCAGCCCGGGCGGGGGCAATCAGCCCCAGCATTTT

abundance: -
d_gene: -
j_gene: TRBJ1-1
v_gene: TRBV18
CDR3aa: CASSGGAVGTEAFF
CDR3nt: TGTGCCAGCTCTGGGGGGGCCGTCGGCACTGAAGCTTTCTTT

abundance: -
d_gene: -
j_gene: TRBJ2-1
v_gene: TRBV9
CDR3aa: CASSATVSYNEQFF
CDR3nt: TGTGCCAGCAGCGCGACCGTATCCTACAATGAGCAGTTCTTC

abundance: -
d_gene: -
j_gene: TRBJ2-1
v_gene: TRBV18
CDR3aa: CASSLRGGINEQFF
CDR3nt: TGTGCCAGCTCCCTCCGTGGCGGGATCAATGAGCAGTTCTTC

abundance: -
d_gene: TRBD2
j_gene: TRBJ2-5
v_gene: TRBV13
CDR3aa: CASSLSLAGGPQETQYF
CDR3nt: TGTGCCAGCAGCTTATCCCTAGCGGGAGGCCCCCAAGAGACCCAGTACTTC

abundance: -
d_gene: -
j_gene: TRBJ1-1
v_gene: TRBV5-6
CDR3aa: CASSLLIGPFIPDTEAFF
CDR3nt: TGTGCCAGCAGCTTGCTAATAGGTCCCTTCATCCCCGACACTGAAGCTTTCTTT

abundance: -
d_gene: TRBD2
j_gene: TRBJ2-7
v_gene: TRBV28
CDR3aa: CASSLLAGLYEQYF
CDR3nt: TGTGCCAGCAGTCTTCTAGCGGGATTGTACGAGCAGTACTTC

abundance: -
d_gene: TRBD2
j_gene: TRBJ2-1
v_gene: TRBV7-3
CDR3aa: CASSLGASGRVYNEQFF
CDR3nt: TGTGCCAGCAGCTTAGGGGCTAGCGGGAGGGTTTACAATGAGCAGTTCTTC

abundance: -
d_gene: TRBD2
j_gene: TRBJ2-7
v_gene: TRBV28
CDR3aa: CASSPGLAGGGEQYF
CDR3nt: TGTGCCAGCAGCCCTGGACTAGCGGGAGGGGGCGAGCAGTACTTC

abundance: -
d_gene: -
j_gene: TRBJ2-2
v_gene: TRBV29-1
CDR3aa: CSGDFQNTGELFF
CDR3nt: TGCAGCGGGGACTTCCAGAACACCGGGGAGCTGTTTTTT